This T cell receptor (beta chain) appears in the sequencing data of a study of cytomegalovirus exposure and HLA in healthy donors. Findings and caveats of the study: When a later analysis was performed, an Asian-associated ancestry cluster reportedly had fewer N-insertions than the approximately 700-donor mean. Most TCR sequences were rare, but some public TCRs occurred in many donors.

About this clone: Its antigen is still unknown.

CDR1 is MNHNS, CDR2 SASEGT, per germline. CDR3 size: 14 residues. Deletions cut 1 base from V and 5 bases from J, with 11 bases between. The PCR contained 60 Vbeta and 13 Jbeta primers. Generated by immunoSEQ multiplex PCR, the TCRdb table keeps only in-frame clones and is missing some. In the table there are about 220,000 clones, 60% to 80% of which are singletons. Sequenced material: PBMCs. The chain recombines TRBV6-1 with TRBJ1-1; the D is unclear. This TCR derives from a woman aged 25 to 39 in good health and CMV-seronegative. The CDR3 DNA reads TGTGCCAGCAGTGAAGTACCCGCGGAAACTGAAGCTTTCTTT. The encoded protein is CASSEVPAETEAFF.